The 11 T cell receptor beta chains in this list originate from one sample, sequenced in a study of blood T cell repertoires in COVID-19 (dated by TCRdb to 2020 to 2021). Libraries were made using the immunoSEQ multiplex PCR assay. Not all clones reach the TCRdb copy of this immuneACCESS table, which keeps in-frame sequences only. Checked studies attribute under half of the gap to unresolved V genes and leave the rest unexplained. In all, the sample holds roughly 250,000 clones, and about nine tenths of those were seen once. Clones ranked in the top ten supply 3.7% of the sample. The sequencing input was peripheral blood. The receptors were gathered from a woman between 40 and 50 years old with acute or convalescent COVID-19.

This rearrangement joins TRBV19 to TRBJ1-1; no firm D call. The CDR3 extends over 13 amino acids. Germline CDR1 reads LNHDA; CDR2 reads SQIVND (reference sequence). Between the trimmed V and J ends, which lost 3 bases and 2 bases, there was a span of 7 bases. The CDR3 here is CASSIFVNTEAFF. The DNA of the CDR3 is TGTGCCAGTAGTATCTTCGTCAACACTGAAGCTTTCTTT.

In DNA form, the CDR3 reads TGTGCCAGCAGCTTGGCGGTAGAGGACAGGGCCGGATACTTC. The encoded protein is CASSLAVEDRAGYF. The chain joins TRBV5-6 to TRBJ2-4; 8 bases line up with TRBD1. The CDR3 has 14 amino acids. The V segment lost 0 bases and the J segment 16 bases; nucleotides outside the gene matches: 12. Germline assignment: CDR1 SGHDT and CDR2 YYEEEE.

The chain has TRBV5-1 and TRBJ2-3; no reliable D call. Germline V lookup: CDR1 SGHRS, CDR2 YFSETQ. This CDR3 has 11 residues. The V end was cut by 5 bases, the J end by 5 bases, with 6 bases between. The CDR3 protein is CASRYRDTQYF. CDR3 DNA sequence: TGCGCCAGCAGGTATCGAGATACGCAGTATTTT.

The chain carries TRBV5-1 and TRBJ1-2; maybe TRBD1 (5 bases). This CDR3 spans 14 amino acids. CDR1 and CDR2 from the germline V gene are SGHRS and YFSETQ. Trimming stripped 0 bases from V and 8 bases from J, with 14 bases between. The chain's CDR3 is CASSLGGPAGGYTF. The CDR3, as DNA: TGCGCCAGCAGCTTGGGGGGCCCAGCAGGAGGCTACACCTTC.

This sequence joins TRBV21-1 and TRBJ2-4; no DNA check was done on the table's D call, TRBD2. TRBV21-1 is a pseudogene locus. The CDR3 is 23 amino acids. The chain's CDR3 is CASSKVWGTSGAKEVYYKNIQYF. The CDR3 DNA follows: TGTGCCAGCAGCAAAGTGTGGGGGACTAGCGGGGCTAAGGAGGTCTATTACAAAAACATTCAGTACTTC.

The V and J genes are TRBV11-2 and TRBJ2-5, with D uncertain. The CDR3 sequence is 15 residues long. CDR1 is SGHAT and CDR2 is FQNNGV in the germline V gene. Trimming took 1 base from V and 5 from J, leaving 14 bases between them. Written as DNA, the CDR3 is TGTGCCAGCAGCTTAGGGTCTGGAGATGAGGAGACCCAGTACTTC. This translates into CASSLGSGDEETQYF. The full variable domain, in which reference TRBV11-2 and TRBJ2-5 provide the parts outside the CDR3, is EAGVAQSPRYKIIEKRQSVAFWCNPISGHATLYWYQQILGQGPKLLIQFQNNGVVDDSQLPKDRFSAERLKGVDSTLKIQPAKLEDSAVYLCASSLGSGDEETQYFGPGTRLLVL.

The chain is built from TRBV20-1 and TRBJ1-2; D is perhaps TRBD1 (5 bases). The V end was cut by 3 bases, the J end by 7 bases, with 9 bases between. The CDR3 runs to 11 residues. The germline gives CDR1 DFQATT, CDR2 SNEGSKA (reference sequence). CDR3 protein: CSASRDSGYTF. As DNA, the CDR3 is TGCAGTGCTAGTCGAGACAGTGGCTACACCTTC.

J is TRBJ1-4 and V is TRBV18; D not resolved. The CDR3 totals 16 residues. Germline-derived CDR1 and CDR2 are KGHSH and LQKENI. V lost 3 bases and J 0 bases, leaving 11 bases between the germline ends. The CDR3 DNA reads as TGTGCCAGCTCACCGAATAGCCCGGCAACTAATGAAAAACTGTTTTTT. Its protein product is CASSPNSPATNEKLFF.

This rearrangement joins TRBV5-6 to TRBJ2-1; 16 bases are a match to TRBD2. V dropped 1 base and J dropped 7; count of bases not matched to a gene: 8. The CDR3 consists of 18 residues. Germline lookup yields CDR1 SGHDT and CDR2 YYEEEE. In nucleotides, the CDR3 is TGTGCCAGCAGCTTGTCTTTAGTGGGACTAGCGGGGGGGAATGAGCAGTTCTTC. Its protein is CASSLSLVGLAGGNEQFF.

The chain carries TRBV11-2 and TRBJ2-2; TRBD1 matches at 7 bases. Trimming took 6 bases from V and 3 from J; bases not matched to a gene: 10. Germline V gene lookup returns CDR1 SGHAT and CDR2 FQNNGV. CDR3 size: 16 residues. The CDR3 reads CASRDLGGSDTGELFF. CDR3 coding DNA: TGTGCCAGCAGGGACCTAGGGGGCTCGGACACCGGGGAGCTGTTTTTT. The variable domain in full, completed from reference TRBV11-2 and TRBJ2-2, reads EAGVAQSPRYKIIEKRQSVAFWCNPISGHATLYWYQQILGQGPKLLIQFQNNGVVDDSQLPKDRFSAERLKGVDSTLKIQPAKLEDSAVYLCASRDLGGSDTGELFFGEGSRLTVL.

The chain joins TRBV2 to TRBJ1-4; 7 positions match TRBD1. CDR1 is SNHLY, CDR2 FYNNEI, per germline. Unmatched junction bases numbered 9, after V lost 6 bases and J lost 8 bases. CDR3 length: 14 residues. DNA for the CDR3: TGTGCCAGCAGGACGACAGGGACGGGGGAAAAACTGTTTTTT. Its translation is CASRTTGTGEKLFF.